One and the same sample provided the 5 T cell receptor beta chains below, sequenced in a study of siplizumab effects on memory and regulatory T cells. TCRdb's table, derived via immunoSEQ multiplex PCR, lists solely in-frame clones and lacks some. This table holds roughly 100,000 clones, over 85% found once. Material: Tregs sorted from blood. These receptors originate from a human donor in good health.

This sequence joins TRBV19 and TRBJ2-2; a weak D match, TRBD1 (5 bases). The CDR3 consists of 14 residues. CDR1 and CDR2 (germline): LNHDA, SQIVND (reference sequence). Deletions cut 9 bases from V and 10 bases from J, with 21 bases between. The CDR3 bases are TGTGCCAGCAGAACGACAGAGCACCGGAAGGAGCTGTTTTTT. Amino acid sequence: CASRTTEHRKELFF.

This chain links TRBV10-3 with TRBJ2-1; 8 positions match TRBD2. The ends lost 6 bases at V and 7 bases at J; junction bases unmatched: 8. The CDR3 is 14 amino acids. Germline assignment: CDR1 ENHRY and CDR2 SYGVKD. The CDR3 nucleotides read TGTGCCATCAGCGCCGGGACTAGGCGAAATGAGCAGTTCTTC. Translation: CAISAGTRRNEQFF.

The chain joins TRBV19 to TRBJ1-2, with D uncertain. Per germline, CDR1 LNHDA and CDR2 SQIVND (reference sequence). The ends were cut back, 4 bases at V and 2 bases at J, with 11 bases in the middle. The CDR3 is 14 amino acids. CDR3 bases: TGTGCCAGTAGTACGCGGCTCGGGAACTATGGCTACACCTTC. Its translation: CASSTRLGNYGYTF.

V gene TRBV4-1 combines with J gene TRBJ1-5; tentative D call: TRBD1 (5 bases). The CDR3 is made up of 15 amino acids. The germline CDR1 and CDR2 sequences are MGHRA and YSYEKL. The germline V and J ends were trimmed by 1 base and 0 bases, with 7 bases remaining between them. CDR3 in amino acids: CASSQAGYSNQPQHF. Here the CDR3 DNA reads TGCGCCAGCAGCCAAGCAGGGTATAGCAATCAGCCCCAGCATTTT.

CDR3 protein: CASSPPGTARSGANVLTF. Here the CDR3 DNA reads TGTGCCAGCTCACCTCCCGGGACAGCTAGATCTGGGGCCAACGTCCTGACTTTC. J is TRBJ2-6 and V is TRBV18; 7 nucleotides agree with TRBD1. Germline loops: CDR1 KGHSH, CDR2 LQKENI. The CDR3 length is 18 residues. V trimming: 3 bases; J trimming: 1 base; junction bases outside the gene matches: 9.